This T cell receptor beta chain was sequenced during a study of human T cells and chemical hapten exposure. Overall study: Patients additionally received therapeutic doses of diphenylcyclopropenone on the scalp once a week, and this continued throughout the approximately 26-week study. Each patch test put 0.01% DPC on the upper back, and results were read at 6 days.

Library preparation tagged each individual cDNA molecule with a unique molecular identifier. Each CDR3 protein is one row after TCRdb ran MiXCR on the RACE reads. The sample lists approximately 120,000 distinct CDR3 sequences; about a tenth were seen once. Described time point: patch test 2, 6 weeks after DPC sensitization. Noted treatment: therapeutic diphenylcyclopropenone sensitization with weekly scalp DPC. The junction had 7 bases not matched to a gene; V was cut back by 1 base and J by 7 bases. This CDR3 is 15 amino acids long. This chain uses TRBV12-3 or TRBV12-4 with TRBJ2-4; 7 bases map to TRBD2. The sequencing used whole blood, collected in connection with sensitization to the hapten diphenylcyclopropenone (DPC). The origin of this receptor is a woman aged 40-49 years with alopecia areata. Some clones in this sample may be carry-over from other donors' samples. The CDR3, as DNA: TGTGCCAGCAGTTTAGGCGGGGGTATCGGGAACATTCAGTACTTC. It codes for CASSLGGGIGNIQYF.